Presented here are 13 T cell receptor beta chains from one specimen sequenced in a study of T cells after somatic rescue of genetic block. The repertoire was sequenced with immunoSEQ multiplex PCR; TCRdb's copy has only in-frame clones and lacks some. The repertoire consists of under 150,000 clones, with around nine tenths occurring once and the leading ten covering 1.4%. Material: peripheral blood mononuclear cells (PBMCs). The source is a woman aged 18-35 years.

The rearrangement joins TRBV28 to TRBJ1-6; D is undetermined. Trimming cost V 6 bases and J 6 bases, with 9 bases left between them. The germline V gene has CDR1 MDHEN and CDR2 SYDVKM. The CDR3 is made up of 13 amino acids. CDR3 region: CASRRRVNSPLHF. In nucleotides, the CDR3 is TGTGCCAGCAGAAGAAGAGTTAATTCACCCCTCCACTTT.

The chain combines TRBV2 with TRBJ2-5, with TRBD1 as a possible D gene (6 bases). The V end lost 6 bases, the J end lost 1 base, and 6 bases lay between the germline ends. The V gene's germline CDR1 is SNHLY and CDR2 FYNNEI. The CDR3 has 12 residues. The CDR3: CASRDSQETQYF. DNA for the CDR3: TGTGCCAGCAGGGACAGCCAAGAGACCCAGTACTTC.

The V call is TRBV11-2, the J call TRBJ2-1; D is unclear. This CDR3 has 12 residues. V lost 5 bases and J lost 1, with 3 bases in between. Germline CDR1 SGHAT, CDR2 FQNNGV. The CDR3 region is CASSPSYNEQFF. DNA for the CDR3: TGTGCCAGCAGCCCGTCCTACAATGAGCAGTTCTTC.

The chain recombines TRBV5-5 with TRBJ2-7; D is possibly TRBD1 or TRBD2 (5 bases each). The germline V gene has CDR1 SGHKS and CDR2 YYEKEE (reference sequence). Between the trimmed V and J ends, which lost 1 base and 6 bases, there was a span of 17 bases. This CDR3 comprises 15 residues. CDR3 residues: CASSLTTAWGSEQYF. Here the CDR3 DNA reads TGTGCCAGCAGCTTGACGACAGCTTGGGGGTCCGAGCAGTACTTC.

The genes are TRBV28 and TRBJ1-2; D is possibly TRBD1 (6 bases). Germline V gene sequence: CDR1 MDHEN, CDR2 SYDVKM. The CDR3 loop spans 16 amino acids. Trimming took 2 bases from V and 3 from J, leaving 16 bases between them. CDR3 sequence (DNA): TGTGCCAGCAGTTTAGGGGGGCGCTCGCCAGACTATGGCTACACCTTC. This sequence encodes CASSLGGRSPDYGYTF.

The gene calls are TRBV7-9 and TRBJ2-7, with D perhaps matching TRBD1 (6 bases). Germline values: CDR1 SEHNR, CDR2 FQNEAQ (reference sequence). V lost 3 bases to trimming and J lost 8 bases, with 11 bases between them. This CDR3 is 12 amino acids long. CDR3: CASSFEGEQQYF. CDR3 DNA: TGTGCCAGCAGCTTTGAGGGGGAACAGCAGTACTTC.

V usage is TRBV12-5 and J usage is TRBJ1-2, with D hard to call. The CDR3 has 15 amino acids. CDR1 LGHNT and CDR2 FRNRAP come from the germline V gene. V lost 2 bases and J 4 bases, leaving 14 bases between the germline ends. The CDR3 nucleotides are TGTGCTAGTGGTTTGTCCCCAGTCGCGAGCTATGGCTACACCTTC. Its protein is CASGLSPVASYGYTF.

The V gene is TRBV10-3, the J gene TRBJ1-5, with 7 bases matching TRBD1. The ends lost 1 base at V and 3 bases at J; junction bases unmatched: 6. There are 16 residues in the CDR3. CDR1 is ENHRY and CDR2 is SYGVKD in the germline V gene. The CDR3 is CAISEFGTENNQPQHF. CDR3 DNA: TGTGCCATCAGTGAGTTTGGGACAGAAAACAATCAGCCCCAGCATTTT.

The chain links TRBV4-1 to TRBJ1-1; 11 bases match TRBD1. The germline gives CDR1 MGHRA, CDR2 YSYEKL. CDR3 length equals 19 residues. V was clipped by 0 bases and J by 7 bases; unmatched bases: 16. CDR3 amino acids: CASSQDRDRGRREGIEAFF. The DNA of the CDR3 is TGCGCCAGCAGCCAAGATCGGGACAGGGGGAGAAGGGAGGGCATTGAAGCTTTCTTT.

The chain carries TRBV7-9 and TRBJ1-4; 8 bases align to TRBD1. The junction had 5 bases not matched to a gene; V was cut back by 1 base and J by 7 bases. The CDR3 totals 15 residues. CDR1 is SEHNR and CDR2 is FQNEAQ in the germline V gene (reference sequence). CDR3 nucleotide sequence: TGTGCCAGCAGCTTAGGACAGGGGATGGGTGAAAAACTGTTTTTT. It is translated as CASSLGQGMGEKLFF.

The chain joins TRBV7-9 to TRBJ1-1; D remains ambiguous. Trimming took off 4 bases at V and 3 bases at J, with 12 bases between the two ends. This CDR3 region has 14 residues. The germline V gene has CDR1 SEHNR and CDR2 FQNEAQ (reference sequence). This CDR3 reads CASSSYDGDTEAFF. The CDR3 DNA reads as TGTGCCAGCAGCTCATACGACGGGGACACTGAAGCTTTCTTT.

The J gene is TRBJ1-4, the V gene TRBV5-4, with D possibly matching TRBD1 (5 bases). The germline V and J ends were trimmed by 4 bases and 0 bases, with 7 bases remaining between them. The CDR3 extends over 14 amino acids. The germline CDR1 and CDR2 sequences are SGHNT and YYREEE (reference sequence). CDR3 region: CASSVDTTNEKLFF. CDR3 bases: TGTGCCAGCAGCGTGGACACAACTAATGAAAAACTGTTTTTT.

This clone has only one observation. J is TRBJ1-4 and V is TRBV5-1; tentative D call: TRBD1 (5 bases). Trimming pared 1 base from V and 2 bases from J, leaving 9 bases between. The CDR3 is made up of 15 amino acids. CDR1 SGHRS and CDR2 YFSETQ come from the germline V gene. The CDR3 is CASSLQGETNEKLFF. The CDR3 bases are TGCGCCAGCAGCTTGCAAGGGGAGACTAATGAAAAACTGTTTTTT.